The TCR beta chain described here comes from a study of cytomegalovirus exposure and HLA in healthy donors. PCR employed 60 Vbeta and 13 Jbeta primers. TCRdb's copy holds only in-frame clones and misses some; the assay was immunoSEQ multiplex PCR. The data contain 150,000 to 200,000 clones, approximately 72% of them singletons. The records do not include a CMV serostatus for this donor. Germline CDR1 reads SGHAT; CDR2 reads FQNNGV. Trimming took 2 bases from V and 5 from J; bases not matched to a gene: 3. The CDR3 covers 14 residues. The V call is TRBV11-2, the J call TRBJ2-7; the match to TRBD2 covers 10 bases. The receptor's source is a human donor in good health. The sequenced material came from PBMCs. The CDR3 reads CASSLLAGAHEQYF. In nucleotides, the CDR3 is TGTGCCAGCAGCTTACTAGCGGGGGCCCACGAGCAGTACTTC.